This passage covers 8 T cell receptor beta chains from one sample sequenced in a study of shared clonotypes between healthy human individuals (dated by TCRdb to the early 2020s). Libraries were prepared through the immunoSEQ multiplex PCR assay. Here the immuneACCESS table is served through TCRdb, limited to in-frame sequences with V and J called. Missing clones are a known gap in these copies; in checked studies unresolved V genes cover under half, and the rest lacks a known reason. This sample is represented by 1,500,000 or so clones; 97% to 99% of them were singletons. Together, the top ten hold roughly 0.35% of the sample. The source material was naive CD4+ T cells sorted from blood. The sample's cell subset or site, from its label and the paper: CD45RA+ positively selected. The receptor source for this set is a man younger than 40 in good health.

The chain carries TRBV5-1 and TRBJ1-2, with 8 bases identical to TRBD1. Germline assignment: CDR1 SGHRS and CDR2 YFSETQ. CDR3 length equals 15 residues. The V and J ends lost 4 bases and 4 bases, in that order; junction bases with no gene match: 9. The CDR3 sequence is CASSPGQAKLYGYTF. The CDR3, as DNA: TGCGCCAGCAGCCCGGGACAGGCGAAACTCTATGGCTACACCTTC. The variable domain in full, completed from reference TRBV5-1 and TRBJ1-2, reads KAGVTQTPRYLIKTRGQQVTLSCSPISGHRSVSWYQQTPGQGLQFLFEYFSETQRNKGNFPGRFSGRQFSNSRSEMNVSTLELGDSALYLCASSPGQAKLYGYTFGSGTRLTVV.

V gene TRBV7-7 combines with J gene TRBJ2-2; possibly TRBD2 for D (6 bases). Trimming shortened V by 5 bases and J by 6 bases, and 13 bases separated the two germline ends. Germline-derived CDR1 and CDR2 are SSHAT and FNYEAQ (reference sequence). The CDR3 consists of 14 residues. The CDR3 spells CASSLLSGAGELFF. CDR3 DNA: TGTGCCAGCAGCCTACTATCGGGGGCCGGGGAGCTGTTTTTT.

J is TRBJ1-2 and V is TRBV9, with D perhaps TRBD1 (5 bases). This CDR3 is built from 16 residues. Germline lookup yields CDR1 SGDLS and CDR2 YYNGEE. V lost 0 bases and J lost 7, with 19 bases in between. CDR3 DNA sequence: TGTGCCAGCAGCGTAGACATCCAGGGTTTCGCAGGTGGCTACACCTTC. Its protein product is CASSVDIQGFAGGYTF.

The chain is built from TRBV7-2 and TRBJ2-7; D is undetermined. The CDR3 length is 13 residues. Germline CDR1 SGHTA, CDR2 FQGNSA. V lost 3 bases, J lost 3 bases, and 9 bases lay in between. Here the CDR3 reads CASSFTPLYEQYF. The CDR3 nucleotides read TGTGCCAGCAGCTTTACTCCGCTCTACGAGCAGTACTTC.

The rearrangement links TRBV7-6 to TRBJ2-3; TRBD1 aligns across 9 bases. Germline V gene sequence: CDR1 SGHVS, CDR2 FNYEAQ. The CDR3 has 16 amino acids. Trimming cost V 3 bases and J 6 bases; bases outside gene matches: 10. CDR3 amino acids: CASSLGARQGVDTQYF. CDR3 nucleotide sequence: TGTGCCAGCAGCTTGGGGGCACGACAGGGGGTGGATACGCAGTATTTT.

In this sample, this clone turned up once. CDR3 amino acids: CASSRNRQETQYF. Written as DNA, the CDR3 is TGTGCCAGCAGCAGGAACAGACAAGAGACCCAGTACTTC. The rearrangement links TRBV28 to TRBJ2-5; D gene unclear. The CDR3 contains 13 residues. CDR1 and CDR2 from the germline V gene are MDHEN and SYDVKM. V was cut by 6 bases and J by 2 bases, with 10 bases left in between.

The chain carries TRBV25-1 and TRBJ1-2; D is ambiguous. The CDR3 runs to 17 residues. Trimming removed 3 bases at V and 0 bases at J, with 17 bases between. Germline-derived CDR1 and CDR2 are MGHDK and SYGVNS. This CDR3 is CASSDYRAPWANYGYTF. The CDR3 bases are TGTGCCAGCAGTGATTATAGGGCCCCTTGGGCTAACTATGGCTACACCTTC.

This chain links TRBV10-2 with TRBJ2-2, with 8 bases fitting TRBD2. This CDR3 has 16 residues. Germline assignment: CDR1 WSHSY and CDR2 SAAADI. J was trimmed by 6 bases and V by 7 bases; bases with no gene match: 13. The CDR3 is CASNSGGLVIPGELFF. The CDR3 nucleotides read TGCGCCAGCAACTCTGGGGGACTAGTGATCCCCGGGGAGCTGTTTTTT.